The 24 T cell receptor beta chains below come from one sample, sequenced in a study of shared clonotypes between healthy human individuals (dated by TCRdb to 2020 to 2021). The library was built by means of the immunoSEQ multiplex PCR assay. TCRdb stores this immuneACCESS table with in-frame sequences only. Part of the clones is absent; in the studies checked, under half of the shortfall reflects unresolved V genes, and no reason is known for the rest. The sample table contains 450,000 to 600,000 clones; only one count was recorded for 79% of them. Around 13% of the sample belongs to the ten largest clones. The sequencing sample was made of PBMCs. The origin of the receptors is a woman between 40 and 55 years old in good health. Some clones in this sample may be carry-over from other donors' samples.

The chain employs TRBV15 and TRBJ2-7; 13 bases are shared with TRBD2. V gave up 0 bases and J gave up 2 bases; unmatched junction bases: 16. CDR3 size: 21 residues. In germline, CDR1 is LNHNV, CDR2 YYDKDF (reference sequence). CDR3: CATSRDRHGLAGAGKTYEQYF. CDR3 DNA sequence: TGTGCCACCAGCAGAGATCGTCACGGACTAGCGGGAGCCGGCAAGACCTACGAGCAGTACTTC.

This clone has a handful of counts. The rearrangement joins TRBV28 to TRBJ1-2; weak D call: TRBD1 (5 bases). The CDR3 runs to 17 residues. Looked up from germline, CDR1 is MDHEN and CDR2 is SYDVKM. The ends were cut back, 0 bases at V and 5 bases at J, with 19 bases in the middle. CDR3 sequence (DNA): TGTGCCAGCAGTTTATGGGCAGGGTCGGACCTGGGGTATGGCTACACCTTC. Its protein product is CASSLWAGSDLGYGYTF.

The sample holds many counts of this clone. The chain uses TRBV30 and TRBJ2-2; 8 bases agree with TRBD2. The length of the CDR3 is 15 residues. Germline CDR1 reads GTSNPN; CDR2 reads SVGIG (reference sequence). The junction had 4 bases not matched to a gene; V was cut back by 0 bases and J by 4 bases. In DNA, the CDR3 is TGTGCCTGGAGTGTACCCGGGAGGGCCACCGGGGAGCTGTTTTTT. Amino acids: CAWSVPGRATGELFF.

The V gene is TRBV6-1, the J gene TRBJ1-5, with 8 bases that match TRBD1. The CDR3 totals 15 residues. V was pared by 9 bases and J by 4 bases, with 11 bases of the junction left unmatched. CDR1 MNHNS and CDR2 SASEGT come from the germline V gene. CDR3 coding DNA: TGTGCCAGTCACGAACGGACAGGGACAAATCAGCCCCAGCATTTT. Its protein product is CASHERTGTNQPQHF.

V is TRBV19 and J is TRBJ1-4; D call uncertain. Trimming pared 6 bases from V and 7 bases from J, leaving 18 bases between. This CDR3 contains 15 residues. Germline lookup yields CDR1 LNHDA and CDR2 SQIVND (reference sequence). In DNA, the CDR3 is TGTGCCAGTAGGACAAGCCACGGTACGGGTGAAAAACTGTTTTTT. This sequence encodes CASRTSHGTGEKLFF.

CDR3 amino acids: CASGTRSSYNEQFF. In DNA form, the CDR3 reads TGTGCCAGCGGCACTAGAAGCTCCTACAATGAGCAGTTCTTC. The rearrangement links TRBV13 to TRBJ2-1; D possibly corresponds to TRBD2 (5 bases). The CDR3 consists of 14 residues. Between the trimmed V and J ends, which lost 8 bases and 0 bases, there was a span of 11 bases. CDR1 PRHDT and CDR2 FYEKMQ come from the germline V gene (reference sequence).

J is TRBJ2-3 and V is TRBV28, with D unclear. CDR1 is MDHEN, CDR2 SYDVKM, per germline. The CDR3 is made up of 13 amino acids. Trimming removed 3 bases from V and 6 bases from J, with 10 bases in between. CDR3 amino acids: CASSLNFGDTQYF. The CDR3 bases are TGTGCCAGCAGTTTGAATTTTGGCGATACGCAGTATTTT.

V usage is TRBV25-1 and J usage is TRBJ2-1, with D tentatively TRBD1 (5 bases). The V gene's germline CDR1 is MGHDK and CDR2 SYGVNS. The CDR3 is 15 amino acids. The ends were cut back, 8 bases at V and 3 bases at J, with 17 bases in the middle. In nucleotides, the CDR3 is TGTGCCAGCTCTCCCCCTCAGGGCAGCTACAATGAGCAGTTCTTC. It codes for CASSPPQGSYNEQFF.

The CDR3 nucleotides read TGTGCCAGCATTCTCGGCTGGCGAGGCGAGCAGTACTTC. It codes for CASILGWRGEQYF. J is TRBJ2-7 and V is TRBV2, with D unclear. Germline V lookup: CDR1 SNHLY, CDR2 FYNNEI. V was trimmed by 7 bases and J by 6 bases, leaving 16 bases between them. The CDR3 spans 13 residues.

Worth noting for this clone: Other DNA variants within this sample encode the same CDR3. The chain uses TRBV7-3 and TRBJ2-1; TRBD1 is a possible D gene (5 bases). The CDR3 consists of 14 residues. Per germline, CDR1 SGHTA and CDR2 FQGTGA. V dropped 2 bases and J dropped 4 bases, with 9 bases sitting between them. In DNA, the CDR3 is TGTGCCAGCAGCTTACAGGGTCAGTACAATGAGCAGTTCTTC. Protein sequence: CASSLQGQYNEQFF.

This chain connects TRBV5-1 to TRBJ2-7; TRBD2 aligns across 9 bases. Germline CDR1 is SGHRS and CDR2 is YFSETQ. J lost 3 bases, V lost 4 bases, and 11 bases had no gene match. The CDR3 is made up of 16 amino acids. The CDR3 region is CASSQAGTSHIYEQYF. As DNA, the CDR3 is TGCGCCAGCAGCCAGGCCGGGACTAGCCATATCTACGAGCAGTACTTC. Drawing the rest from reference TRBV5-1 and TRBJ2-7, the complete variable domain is KAGVTQTPRYLIKTRGQQVTLSCSPISGHRSVSWYQQTPGQGLQFLFEYFSETQRNKGNFPGRFSGRQFSNSRSEMNVSTLELGDSALYLCASSQAGTSHIYEQYFGPGTRLTVT.

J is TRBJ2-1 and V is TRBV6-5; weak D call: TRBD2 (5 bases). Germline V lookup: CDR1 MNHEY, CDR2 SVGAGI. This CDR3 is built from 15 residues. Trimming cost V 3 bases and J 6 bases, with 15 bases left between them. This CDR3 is CASSYEGVGSNEQFF. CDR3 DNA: TGTGCCAGCAGTTATGAGGGAGTGGGCTCCAATGAGCAGTTCTTC.

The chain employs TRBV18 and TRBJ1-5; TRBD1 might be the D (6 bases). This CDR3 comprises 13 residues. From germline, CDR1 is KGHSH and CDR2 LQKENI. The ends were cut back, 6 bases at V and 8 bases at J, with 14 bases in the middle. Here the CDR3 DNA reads TGTGCCAGCTCGCAGACCAGGGGTGAGCCCCAGCATTTT. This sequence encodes CASSQTRGEPQHF.

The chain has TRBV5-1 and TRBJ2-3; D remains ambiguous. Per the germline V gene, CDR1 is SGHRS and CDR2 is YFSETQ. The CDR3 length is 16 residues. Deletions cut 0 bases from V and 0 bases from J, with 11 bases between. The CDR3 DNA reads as TGCGCCAGCAGCTTGGCTTCGGGTCTAAGCACAGATACGCAGTATTTT. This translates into CASSLASGLSTDTQYF.

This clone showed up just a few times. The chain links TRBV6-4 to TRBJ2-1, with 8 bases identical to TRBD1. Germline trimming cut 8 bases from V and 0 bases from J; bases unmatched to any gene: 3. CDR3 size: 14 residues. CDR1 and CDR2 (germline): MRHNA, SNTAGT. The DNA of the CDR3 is TGTGCCAGCCAAACAGGGGGCTCCTACAATGAGCAGTTCTTC. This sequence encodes CASQTGGSYNEQFF.

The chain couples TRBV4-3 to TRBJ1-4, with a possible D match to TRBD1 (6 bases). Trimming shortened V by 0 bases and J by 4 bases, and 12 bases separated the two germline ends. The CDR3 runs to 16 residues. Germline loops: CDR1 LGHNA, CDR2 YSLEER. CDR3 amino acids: CASSQDVGTFNEKLFF. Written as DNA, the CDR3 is TGCGCCAGCAGCCAAGATGTCGGGACATTTAATGAAAAACTGTTTTTT.

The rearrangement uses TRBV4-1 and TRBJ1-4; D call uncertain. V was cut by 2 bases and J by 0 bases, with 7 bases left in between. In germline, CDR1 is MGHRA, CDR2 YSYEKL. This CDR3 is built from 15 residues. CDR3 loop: CASSQTPTTNEKLFF. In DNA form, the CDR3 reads TGCGCCAGCAGCCAAACCCCTACAACTAATGAAAAACTGTTTTTT.

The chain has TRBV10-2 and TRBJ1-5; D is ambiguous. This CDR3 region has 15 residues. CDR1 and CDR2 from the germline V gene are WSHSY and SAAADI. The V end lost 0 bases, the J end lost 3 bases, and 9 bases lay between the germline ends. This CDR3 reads CASSESAQINQPQHF. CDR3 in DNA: TGCGCCAGCAGTGAGTCGGCCCAGATCAATCAGCCCCAGCATTTT.

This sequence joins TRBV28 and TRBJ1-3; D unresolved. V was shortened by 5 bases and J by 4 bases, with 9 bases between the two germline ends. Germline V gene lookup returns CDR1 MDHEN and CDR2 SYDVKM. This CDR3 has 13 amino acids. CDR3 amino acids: CASSPGRGNTIYF. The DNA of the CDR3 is TGTGCCAGCAGTCCGGGAAGGGGAAACACCATATATTTT.

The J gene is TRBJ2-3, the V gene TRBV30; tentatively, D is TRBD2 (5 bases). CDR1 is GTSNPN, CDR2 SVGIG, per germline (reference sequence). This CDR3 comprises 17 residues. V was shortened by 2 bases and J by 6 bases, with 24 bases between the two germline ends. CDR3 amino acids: CAWSISVAGSSLDTQYF. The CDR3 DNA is TGTGCCTGGAGTATCTCAGTGGCGGGTTCGTCCTTGGATACGCAGTATTTT.

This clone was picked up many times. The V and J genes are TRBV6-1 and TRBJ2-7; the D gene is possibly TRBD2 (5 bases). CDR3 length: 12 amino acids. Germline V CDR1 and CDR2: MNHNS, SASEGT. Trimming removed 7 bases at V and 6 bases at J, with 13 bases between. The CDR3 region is CASTLLGSEQYF. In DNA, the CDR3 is TGTGCCAGCACTCTACTGGGGAGCGAGCAGTACTTC.

In DNA, the CDR3 is TGTGCCAGCAGCTGGACAGGGCGCGATAGCAATCAGCCCCAGCATTTT. Translation: CASSWTGRDSNQPQHF. V is TRBV7-9 and J is TRBJ1-5; 8 bases agree with TRBD1. The V gene's germline CDR1 is SEHNR and CDR2 FQNEAQ (reference sequence). The CDR3 runs to 16 residues. Germline trimming cut 4 bases from V and 0 bases from J; bases unmatched to any gene: 5.

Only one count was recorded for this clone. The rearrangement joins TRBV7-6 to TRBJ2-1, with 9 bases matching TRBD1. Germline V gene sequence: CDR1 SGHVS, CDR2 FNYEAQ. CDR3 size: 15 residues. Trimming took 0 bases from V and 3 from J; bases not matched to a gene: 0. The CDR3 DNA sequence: TGTGCCAGCAGCTTAGCGGGACAGGGCTACAATGAGCAGTTCTTC. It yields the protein CASSLAGQGYNEQFF.

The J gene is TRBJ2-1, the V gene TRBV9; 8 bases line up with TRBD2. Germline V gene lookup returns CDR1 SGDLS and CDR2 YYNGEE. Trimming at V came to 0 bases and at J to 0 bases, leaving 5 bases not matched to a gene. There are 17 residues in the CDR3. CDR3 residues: CASSVVASGFSYNEQFF. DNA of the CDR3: TGTGCCAGCAGCGTAGTGGCTAGCGGGTTCTCCTACAATGAGCAGTTCTTC.